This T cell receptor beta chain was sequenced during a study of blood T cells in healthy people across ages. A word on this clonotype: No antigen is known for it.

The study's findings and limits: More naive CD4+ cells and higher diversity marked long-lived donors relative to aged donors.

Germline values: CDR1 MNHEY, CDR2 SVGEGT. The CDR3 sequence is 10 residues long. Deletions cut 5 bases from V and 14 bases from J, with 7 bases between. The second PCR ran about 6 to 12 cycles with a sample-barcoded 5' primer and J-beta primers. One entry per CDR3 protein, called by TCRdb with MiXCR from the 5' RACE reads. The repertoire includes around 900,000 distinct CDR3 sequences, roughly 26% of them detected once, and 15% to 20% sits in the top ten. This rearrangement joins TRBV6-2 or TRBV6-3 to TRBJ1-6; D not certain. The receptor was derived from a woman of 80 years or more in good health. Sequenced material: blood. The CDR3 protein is CASSDLSLHF. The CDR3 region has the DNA TGTGCCAGCAGTGACTTATCCCTCCACTTT.